The 14 T cell receptor beta chains below come from one sample, sequenced in a study of cytomegalovirus exposure and HLA in healthy donors. The PCR contained 60 Vbeta and 13 Jbeta primers. Method: immunoSEQ multiplex PCR; TCRdb's copy keeps in-frame clones and lacks some. The sample lists more than 95,000 clones, over 60% occurring once. Sequencing input: PBMCs. The receptors shown here come from a man in his fifties in good health and CMV-seronegative.

The rearrangement joins TRBV6-1 to TRBJ1-1; D unclear. This CDR3 is built from 14 residues. V lost 7 bases and J lost 6, with 18 bases in between. The V gene's germline CDR1 is MNHNS and CDR2 SASEGT. CDR3: CASTTGEGRAEAFF. CDR3 in DNA: TGTGCCAGCACTACGGGCGAGGGAAGGGCTGAAGCTTTCTTT.

This clone appeared a single time. V and J are TRBV11-3 and TRBJ2-7; no definite D call. Trimming removed 2 bases at V and 6 bases at J, with 14 bases between. Germline V CDR1 and CDR2: SGHNT, YENEEA. The CDR3 totals 14 residues. The CDR3 here is CASSLSGVAGEQYF. The CDR3 DNA reads TGTGCCAGCAGCTTAAGTGGTGTAGCTGGCGAGCAGTACTTC.

The chain carries TRBV28 and TRBJ2-1, with 8 bases lining up with TRBD2. Trimming removed 7 bases from V and 5 bases from J; junction bases left unmatched: 28. Germline assignment: CDR1 MDHEN and CDR2 SYDVKM. This CDR3 contains 21 residues. The CDR3 spells CASNPKRPEVSGVLKDNEQFF. CDR3 in DNA: TGTGCCAGCAACCCCAAAAGGCCGGAAGTTAGCGGGGTCCTTAAGGACAATGAGCAGTTCTTC.

This chain joins TRBV2 and TRBJ2-3; 8 bases are a match to TRBD2. Germline CDR1 and CDR2: SNHLY and FYNNEI. This CDR3 region has 15 residues. V was clipped by 5 bases and J by 0 bases; unmatched bases: 4. The CDR3 is CASSLLAVSTDTQYF. The CDR3 nucleotides are TGTGCCAGCAGTTTACTAGCGGTGAGCACAGATACGCAGTATTTT.

This clone was counted a few times. The rearrangement links TRBV23-1 to TRBJ1-4; 10 bases map to TRBD1. TRBV23-1 is classed as an ORF, of uncertain function. The CDR3 is made up of 20 amino acids. The V gene end was trimmed by 2 bases and the J gene end by 3 bases; junction bases not matched to a gene: 15. The CDR3 spells CASSQTPGQGKTGSNEKLFF. The CDR3 DNA is TGCGCCAGCAGTCAAACACCGGGACAGGGGAAAACCGGGTCTAATGAAAAACTGTTTTTT.

The V and J genes are TRBV27 and TRBJ2-5, with 11 nucleotides matching TRBD2. CDR1 is MNHEY, CDR2 SMNVEV, per germline (reference sequence). There are 16 residues in the CDR3. V gave up 4 bases and J gave up 5 bases; unmatched junction bases: 9. The CDR3 protein is CASSSLSGGAGETQYF. As DNA, the CDR3 is TGTGCCAGCAGTTCCCTTAGCGGGGGGGCGGGGGAGACCCAGTACTTC.

The genes are TRBV5-1 and TRBJ1-1; D remains unclear. The CDR3 is 14 residues long. The V end lost 4 bases, the J end lost 2 bases, and 12 bases lay between the germline ends. Germline V gene sequence: CDR1 SGHRS, CDR2 YFSETQ. This chain's CDR3 is CASSPLSPNTEAFF. DNA of the CDR3: TGCGCCAGCAGCCCCCTAAGCCCAAACACTGAAGCTTTCTTT.

The rearrangement links TRBV28 to TRBJ1-2; 10 bases fit TRBD1. V gave up 2 bases and J gave up 4 bases; unmatched junction bases: 4. CDR3 size: 15 residues. CDR1 is MDHEN, CDR2 SYDVKM, per germline. The DNA of the CDR3 is TGTGCCAGCAGTTTAGGGGGACAGGGGTTCTATGGCTACACCTTC. Its translation is CASSLGGQGFYGYTF.

This rearrangement joins TRBV5-1 to TRBJ1-2; TRBD1 matches at 9 bases. The CDR3 has 15 residues. Trimming at V came to 4 bases and at J to 3 bases, leaving 7 bases not matched to a gene. CDR1 SGHRS and CDR2 YFSETQ come from the germline V gene. DNA for the CDR3: TGCGCCAGCAGCGCACAGGGGGCGCGGGACTATGGCTACACCTTC. Translating gives CASSAQGARDYGYTF.

The V call is TRBV5-1, the J call TRBJ1-2; D gene uncertain. Trimming pared 0 bases from V and 8 bases from J, leaving 8 bases between. Germline V gene data show CDR1 as SGHRS and CDR2 as YFSETQ. There are 12 residues in the CDR3. CDR3 bases: TGCGCCAGCAGCTTGGGAGAGGGAGGCTACACCTTC. Translation: CASSLGEGGYTF.

This clone was counted between two and nine times. Other DNA sequences from this sample encode an identical CDR3 as well. V gene TRBV2 combines with J gene TRBJ1-2; D might be TRBD1 (5 bases). The CDR3 runs 14 residues. Per the germline V gene, CDR1 is SNHLY and CDR2 is FYNNEI. Trimming shortened V by 3 bases and J by 1 base, and 9 bases separated the two germline ends. Here the CDR3 DNA reads TGTGCCAGCAGTGAGGGAGGGGATAACTATGGCTACACCTTC. The encoded protein is CASSEGGDNYGYTF.

The chain links TRBV5-1 to TRBJ2-3; 13 bases fit TRBD2. Germline V CDR1 and CDR2: SGHRS, YFSETQ. This CDR3 comprises 15 residues. Losses at the gene ends were 7 bases for V and 6 bases for J; bases not matched to a gene: 8. The DNA for the CDR3 is TGCGCCAGCCATCCGGGACTAGCGGGGACTGATACGCAGTATTTT. Protein sequence: CASHPGLAGTDTQYF.

The J gene is TRBJ1-2, the V gene TRBV6-5; weak D call: TRBD1 (6 bases). This CDR3 region has 14 residues. The ends were cut back, 5 bases at V and 4 bases at J, with 14 bases in the middle. Germline V gives CDR1 MNHEY, CDR2 SVGAGI. The CDR3: CASSTPGDIYGYTF. The CDR3 nucleotides are TGTGCCAGCAGTACCCCAGGGGACATCTATGGCTACACCTTC.

The rearrangement uses TRBV6-1 and TRBJ2-3; D is perhaps TRBD2 (5 bases). This CDR3 spans 12 amino acids. V lost 4 bases and J lost 5, with 7 bases in between. CDR1 MNHNS and CDR2 SASEGT come from the germline V gene. The DNA for the CDR3 is TGTGCCAGCAGTGGACTAAGAGATACGCAGTATTTT. It translates to CASSGLRDTQYF.